This T cell receptor beta chain was captured by sequencing in a study of blood T cell repertoires in COVID-19. Study-level background: PBMCs, B-cell-depleted T cells, or T cells were the source of the cDNA or gDNA that made up the material.

In the original processing: Counts of nucleated cells, estimated from reference gene primer amplification, were obtained. Profiled with immunoSEQ multiplex PCR; TCRdb holds only in-frame clones, not every one. That table is the source of V, J and clone size, and D and trimming were worked out from the DNA. This table has some 150,000 clones, around 85% appearing once. Germline V gives CDR1 KGHDR, CDR2 SFDVKD. V lost 4 bases, J lost 7 bases, and 7 bases stayed unmatched. The CDR3 runs to 14 residues. The receptor comes from a woman aged 40 to 50 with active or convalescent COVID-19. What was sequenced was peripheral blood. This chain joins TRBV24-1 and TRBJ2-7; 9 nucleotides align to TRBD1. This chain's CDR3 is CATSDLGQGGEQYF. The CDR3 DNA reads TGTGCCACCAGTGACTTGGGACAGGGTGGTGAGCAGTACTTC.